This is a list of T cell receptor beta chains from one sample in a study of T cell repertoires in cytomegalovirus infection. The antigens for these receptors are not known. TCRdb processed the reads anew with MiXCR; each CDR3 protein has one entry. Counted here are 450,000 to 650,000 distinct CDR3 sequences, over 35% occurring once; the ten biggest clones make up about half. Sequencing used cultured PBMCs, obtained from culture after CMV antigen stimulation. The origin of the receptors is a human donor in good health (CMV status not recorded). Some clones in this sample may be carry-over from other donors' samples. CDR3s include the opening cysteine and the closing phenylalanine or tryptophan. Each record gives: D gene, clone size, V gene, J gene, CDR3 protein, CDR3 DNA. D genes are given only for firm matches. The size of a clone is reported for some rows only, either as once, few or many, or as a class for expanded clones.

d_call: -; clone_size: few; v_call: TRBV19; j_call: TRBJ2-2; cdr3_aa: CASSTREAGELFF; cdr3_nt: TGTGCCAGTAGTACCAGGGAGGCCGGGGAGCTGTTTTTT
d_call: -; clone_size: -; v_call: TRBV6-1; j_call: TRBJ2-7; cdr3_aa: CASSQRGTTYEQYF; cdr3_nt: TGTGCCAGCAGTCAACGGGGGACCACCTACGAGCAGTACTTC
d_call: -; clone_size: -; v_call: TRBV7-2; j_call: TRBJ2-7; cdr3_aa: CASSAVDYEQYF; cdr3_nt: TGTGCCAGCAGCGCGGTGGACTACGAGCAGTACTTC
d_call: TRBD1; clone_size: -; v_call: TRBV27; j_call: TRBJ1-2; cdr3_aa: CAISESTGVTYGYTF; cdr3_nt: TGTGCCATCAGTGAGTCGACAGGGGTAACTTATGGCTACACCTTC
d_call: -; clone_size: few; v_call: TRBV7-8; j_call: TRBJ2-7; cdr3_aa: CASSGRGVLLGQYF; cdr3_nt: TGTGCCAGCAGCGGCAGGGGTGTGTTATTGGGGCAGTACTTC
d_call: -; clone_size: few; v_call: TRBV28; j_call: TRBJ2-1; cdr3_aa: CASRYGSRSYNEQFF; cdr3_nt: TGTGCCAGCCGTTACGGGAGTCGCTCCTACAATGAGCAGTTCTTC
d_call: -; clone_size: -; v_call: TRBV28; j_call: TRBJ2-7; cdr3_aa: CASSHEPLVSYEQYF; cdr3_nt: TGTGCCAGCAGTCACGAACCCCTGGTTTCCTACGAGCAGTACTTC
d_call: -; clone_size: -; v_call: TRBV6-5; j_call: TRBJ2-3; cdr3_aa: CASSRLGLTDTQYF; cdr3_nt: TGTGCCAGCAGTCGTTTGGGCCTTACAGATACGCAGTATTTT
d_call: -; clone_size: -; v_call: TRBV7-9; j_call: TRBJ1-2; cdr3_aa: CASSLIGLGGYTF; cdr3_nt: TGTGCCAGCAGCTTAATAGGGTTGGGTGGCTACACCTTC
d_call: TRBD2; clone_size: -; v_call: TRBV7-9; j_call: TRBJ2-3; cdr3_aa: CASSEPTSGRADVDTQYF; cdr3_nt: TGTGCCAGCAGCGAGCCGACTAGCGGGAGGGCCGACGTAGATACGCAGTATTTT
d_call: -; clone_size: -; v_call: TRBV7-8; j_call: TRBJ1-4; cdr3_aa: CASSPSATNEKLFF; cdr3_nt: TGTGCCAGCAGCCCGTCTGCAACTAATGAAAAACTGTTTTTT
d_call: -; clone_size: -; v_call: TRBV12-3/TRBV12-4; j_call: TRBJ1-5; cdr3_aa: CASSKKTRPQHF; cdr3_nt: TGTGCCAGCAGTAAAAAGACTCGGCCCCAGCATTTT
d_call: -; clone_size: few; v_call: TRBV7-2; j_call: TRBJ1-5; cdr3_aa: CASSPAAYQPQHF; cdr3_nt: TGTGCCAGCAGCCCCGCCGCCTATCAGCCCCAGCATTTT
d_call: -; clone_size: -; v_call: TRBV25-1; j_call: TRBJ2-1; cdr3_aa: CASSEGGPYNEQFF; cdr3_nt: TGTGCCAGCAGTGAAGGGGGTCCCTACAATGAGCAGTTCTTC
d_call: -; clone_size: -; v_call: TRBV6-5; j_call: TRBJ1-4; cdr3_aa: CASSYSGSTNEKLFF; cdr3_nt: TGTGCCAGCAGTTACTCGGGCAGTACTAATGAAAAACTGTTTTTT
d_call: -; clone_size: -; v_call: TRBV19; j_call: TRBJ2-1; cdr3_aa: CASSRLNEQFF; cdr3_nt: TGTGCCAGTAGTAGACTGAATGAGCAGTTCTTC
d_call: -; clone_size: -; v_call: TRBV27; j_call: TRBJ2-1; cdr3_aa: CASMVSSYNEQFF; cdr3_nt: TGTGCCAGCATGGTTAGCTCCTACAATGAGCAGTTCTTC
d_call: TRBD1; clone_size: few; v_call: TRBV7-2; j_call: TRBJ1-2; cdr3_aa: CASSLDRVGYGYTF; cdr3_nt: TGTGCCAGCAGCCTTGACAGGGTCGGGTATGGCTACACCTTC
d_call: TRBD1; clone_size: -; v_call: TRBV28; j_call: TRBJ1-2; cdr3_aa: CASSLTGGAGGYTF; cdr3_nt: TGTGCCAGCAGCCTCACAGGGGGCGCAGGTGGCTACACCTTC
d_call: -; clone_size: few; v_call: TRBV7-8; j_call: TRBJ2-1; cdr3_aa: CASSPAGRGNEQFF; cdr3_nt: TGTGCCAGCAGCCCGGCGGGAAGGGGCAATGAGCAGTTCTTC
d_call: TRBD1; clone_size: few; v_call: TRBV20-1; j_call: TRBJ2-2; cdr3_aa: CSARADRGVGELFF; cdr3_nt: TGCAGTGCTAGAGCAGACAGGGGAGTAGGGGAGCTGTTTTTT
d_call: TRBD2; clone_size: few; v_call: TRBV7-9; j_call: TRBJ2-5; cdr3_aa: CASSSLAGVYSETQYF; cdr3_nt: TGTGCCAGCAGCTCTCTAGCGGGGGTCTATTCAGAGACCCAGTACTTC
d_call: TRBD2; clone_size: once; v_call: TRBV10-3; j_call: TRBJ2-5; cdr3_aa: CAISERAREGRETQYF; cdr3_nt: TGTGCCATCAGTGAGCGCGCGCGGGAGGGCCGGGAGACCCAGTACTTC
d_call: TRBD2; clone_size: -; v_call: TRBV7-9; j_call: TRBJ2-1; cdr3_aa: CASSSGTNGVNEQFF; cdr3_nt: TGTGCCAGCAGCTCCGGGACTAACGGCGTCAATGAGCAGTTCTTC
d_call: -; clone_size: few; v_call: TRBV12-3/TRBV12-4; j_call: TRBJ2-4; cdr3_aa: CASSLIQGGNIQYF; cdr3_nt: TGTGCCAGCAGTTTGATCCAGGGGGGGAACATTCAGTACTTC
d_call: -; clone_size: many; v_call: TRBV7-2; j_call: TRBJ2-3; cdr3_aa: CASSPWGADTQYF; cdr3_nt: TGTGCCAGCAGCCCCTGGGGGGCAGATACGCAGTATTTT
d_call: -; clone_size: few; v_call: TRBV4-2; j_call: TRBJ2-4; cdr3_aa: CASSQVSQRGIIQYF; cdr3_nt: TGTGCCAGCAGCCAAGTTTCTCAACGGGGGATCATTCAGTACTTC
d_call: TRBD1; clone_size: -; v_call: TRBV10-3; j_call: TRBJ1-1; cdr3_aa: CAIRNTGTVNTEAFF; cdr3_nt: TGTGCCATCAGAAATACCGGGACAGTGAACACTGAAGCTTTCTTT
d_call: TRBD1; clone_size: few; v_call: TRBV28; j_call: TRBJ1-1; cdr3_aa: CASSSPDRAENTEAFF; cdr3_nt: TGTGCCAGCAGTTCACCTGACAGGGCTGAAAATACTGAAGCTTTCTTT
d_call: TRBD2; clone_size: once; v_call: TRBV7-4; j_call: TRBJ2-1; cdr3_aa: CASRAGTSIFNEQFF; cdr3_nt: TGTGCCAGCAGGGCCGGGACTAGTATTTTCAATGAGCAGTTCTTC
d_call: -; clone_size: -; v_call: TRBV12-3/TRBV12-4; j_call: TRBJ1-1; cdr3_aa: CASSFSIGGNTEAFF; cdr3_nt: TGTGCCAGCAGTTTTAGTATTGGAGGGAACACTGAAGCTTTCTTT
d_call: -; clone_size: few; v_call: TRBV7-9; j_call: TRBJ2-2; cdr3_aa: CASSLGYRGSEELFF; cdr3_nt: TGTGCCAGCAGCTTAGGTTACAGAGGAAGCGAGGAGCTGTTTTTT
d_call: TRBD1; clone_size: few; v_call: TRBV7-2; j_call: TRBJ2-7; cdr3_aa: CASSDGTVAYEQYF; cdr3_nt: TGTGCCAGCAGCGACGGGACAGTAGCCTACGAGCAGTACTTC
d_call: -; clone_size: -; v_call: TRBV12-3/TRBV12-4; j_call: TRBJ2-1; cdr3_aa: CASSLGQGLNYNEQFF; cdr3_nt: TGTGCCAGCAGTTTAGGACAGGGACTAAACTACAATGAGCAGTTCTTC
d_call: -; clone_size: few; v_call: TRBV11-2; j_call: TRBJ2-1; cdr3_aa: CASSLDASGGGNEQFF; cdr3_nt: TGTGCCAGCAGCTTAGACGCTAGCGGAGGGGGCAATGAGCAGTTCTTC
d_call: -; clone_size: -; v_call: TRBV15; j_call: TRBJ2-7; cdr3_aa: CATSLGGNYEQYF; cdr3_nt: TGTGCCACCAGCCTAGGGGGAAACTACGAGCAGTACTTC
d_call: TRBD1; clone_size: -; v_call: TRBV19; j_call: TRBJ2-7; cdr3_aa: CASSIAGTDNEQYF; cdr3_nt: TGTGCCAGTAGTATAGCCGGGACAGACAACGAGCAGTACTTC
d_call: -; clone_size: few; v_call: TRBV6-6; j_call: TRBJ1-5; cdr3_aa: CASIRERRYSNQPQHF; cdr3_nt: TGTGCCAGCATTAGAGAACGGAGATATAGCAATCAGCCCCAGCATTTT
d_call: -; clone_size: -; v_call: TRBV10-3; j_call: TRBJ2-7; cdr3_aa: CAISESTGFYEQYF; cdr3_nt: TGTGCCATCAGTGAGAGCACTGGGTTCTACGAGCAGTACTTC
d_call: TRBD2; clone_size: many; v_call: TRBV7-2; j_call: TRBJ2-5; cdr3_aa: CASSLGTSAPVLYF; cdr3_nt: TGTGCCAGCAGCTTAGGGACTAGCGCGCCAGTGTTGTACTTC
d_call: TRBD1; clone_size: -; v_call: TRBV5-1; j_call: TRBJ1-5; cdr3_aa: CASSATGAPGQPQHF; cdr3_nt: TGCGCCAGCAGCGCAACAGGGGCCCCGGGTCAGCCCCAGCATTTT
d_call: -; clone_size: few; v_call: TRBV4-2; j_call: TRBJ2-7; cdr3_aa: CASSQVSRDNSYEQYF; cdr3_nt: TGTGCCAGCAGCCAAGTTTCGCGGGACAACTCCTACGAGCAGTACTTC
d_call: -; clone_size: -; v_call: TRBV15; j_call: TRBJ2-7; cdr3_aa: CATSGGTSRGNEQYF; cdr3_nt: TGTGCCACCAGCGGCGGGACTTCAAGAGGAAACGAGCAGTACTTC
d_call: -; clone_size: few; v_call: TRBV6-6; j_call: TRBJ1-5; cdr3_aa: CASSPGQRGQPQHF; cdr3_nt: TGTGCCAGCAGTCCTGGACAGAGGGGACAGCCCCAGCATTTT
d_call: -; clone_size: -; v_call: TRBV10-3; j_call: TRBJ2-1; cdr3_aa: CAQRGGEDEQFF; cdr3_nt: TGTGCCCAAAGAGGGGGAGAGGATGAGCAGTTCTTC